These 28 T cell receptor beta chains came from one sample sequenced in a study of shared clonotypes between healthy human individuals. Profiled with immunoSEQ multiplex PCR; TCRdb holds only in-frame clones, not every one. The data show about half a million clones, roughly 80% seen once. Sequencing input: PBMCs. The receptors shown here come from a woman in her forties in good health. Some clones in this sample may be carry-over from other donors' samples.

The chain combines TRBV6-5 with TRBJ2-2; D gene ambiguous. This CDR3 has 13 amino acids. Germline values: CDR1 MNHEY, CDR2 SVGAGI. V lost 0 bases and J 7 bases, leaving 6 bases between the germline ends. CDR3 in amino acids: CASSYSGIGELFF. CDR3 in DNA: TGTGCCAGCAGTTACTCAGGGATCGGGGAGCTGTTTTTT.

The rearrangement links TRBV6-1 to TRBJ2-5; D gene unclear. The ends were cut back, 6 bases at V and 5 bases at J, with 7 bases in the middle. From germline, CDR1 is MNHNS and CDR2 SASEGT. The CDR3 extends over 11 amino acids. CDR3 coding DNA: TGTGCCAGCAGGCGACGGGAGACCCAGTACTTC. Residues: CASRRRETQYF.

CDR3 region: CASSDDRHGELFF. The CDR3 bases are TGTGCCAGCTCAGACGACAGGCACGGGGAGCTGTTTTTT. The chain employs TRBV18 and TRBJ2-2; the D gene is possibly TRBD1 (6 bases). V was trimmed by 5 bases and J by 7 bases, leaving 11 bases between them. Germline V gene lookup returns CDR1 KGHSH and CDR2 LQKENI. The CDR3 contains 13 residues.

CDR3 amino acids: CASSSPGGPYEQYF. The CDR3 region has the DNA TGTGCCAGCAGTTCCCCCGGGGGACCCTACGAGCAGTACTTC. The chain carries TRBV28 and TRBJ2-7, with D possibly being TRBD2 (6 bases). V lost 4 bases to trimming and J lost 2 bases, with 12 bases between them. CDR1 is MDHEN and CDR2 is SYDVKM in the germline V gene. This CDR3 is built from 14 residues.

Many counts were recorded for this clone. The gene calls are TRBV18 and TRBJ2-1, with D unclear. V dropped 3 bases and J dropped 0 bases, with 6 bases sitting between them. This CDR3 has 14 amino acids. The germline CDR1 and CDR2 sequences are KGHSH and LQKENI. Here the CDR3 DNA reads TGTGCCAGCTCACCCCTGGACTCCTACAATGAGCAGTTCTTC. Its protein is CASSPLDSYNEQFF.

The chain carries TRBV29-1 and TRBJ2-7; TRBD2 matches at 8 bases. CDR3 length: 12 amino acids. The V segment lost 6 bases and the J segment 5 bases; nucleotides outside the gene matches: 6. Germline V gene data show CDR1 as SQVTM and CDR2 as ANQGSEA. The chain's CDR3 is CSVLAAGHEQYF. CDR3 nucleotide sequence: TGCAGCGTACTAGCGGCAGGCCACGAGCAGTACTTC.

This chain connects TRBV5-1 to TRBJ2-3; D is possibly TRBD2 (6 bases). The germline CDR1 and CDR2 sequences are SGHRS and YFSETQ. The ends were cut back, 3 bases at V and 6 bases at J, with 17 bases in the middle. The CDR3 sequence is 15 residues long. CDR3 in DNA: TGCGCCAGCAGCTGGTCAAGTGGGGAGGCGGATACGCAGTATTTT. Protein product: CASSWSSGEADTQYF.

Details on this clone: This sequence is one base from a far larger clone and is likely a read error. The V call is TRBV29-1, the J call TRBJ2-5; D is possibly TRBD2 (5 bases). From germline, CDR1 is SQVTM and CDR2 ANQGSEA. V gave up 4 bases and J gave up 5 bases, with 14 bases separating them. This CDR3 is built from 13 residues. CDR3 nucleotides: TGCAGCGTTGCCGAGGGAGCAATGGAGACCCAGTACTTC. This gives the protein CSVAEGAMETQYF.

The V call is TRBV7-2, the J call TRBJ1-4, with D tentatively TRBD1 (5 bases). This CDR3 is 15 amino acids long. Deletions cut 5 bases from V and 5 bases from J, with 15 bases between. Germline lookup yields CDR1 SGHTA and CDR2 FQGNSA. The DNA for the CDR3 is TGTGCCAGCAGCCAAGACGGGGCAGAAAATGAAAAACTGTTTTTT. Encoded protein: CASSQDGAENEKLFF.

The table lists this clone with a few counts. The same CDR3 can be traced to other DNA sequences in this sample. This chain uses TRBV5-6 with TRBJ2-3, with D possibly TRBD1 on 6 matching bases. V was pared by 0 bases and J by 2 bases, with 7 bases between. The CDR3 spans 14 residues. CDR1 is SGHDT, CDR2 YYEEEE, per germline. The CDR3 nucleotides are TGTGCCAGCAGCTTGGGGGGGCACACAGATACGCAGTATTTT. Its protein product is CASSLGGHTDTQYF.

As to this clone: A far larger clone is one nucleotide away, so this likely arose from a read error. CDR3 DNA: TGTGCCAGCGGTATGACAGACATTGGTAACACCAGGGAGCTGTTTTTT. Its translation: CASGMTDIGNTRELFF. The gene calls are TRBV18 and TRBJ2-2; possibly TRBD1 for D (5 bases). CDR1 is KGHSH and CDR2 is LQKENI in the germline V gene. The CDR3 is 16 amino acids.

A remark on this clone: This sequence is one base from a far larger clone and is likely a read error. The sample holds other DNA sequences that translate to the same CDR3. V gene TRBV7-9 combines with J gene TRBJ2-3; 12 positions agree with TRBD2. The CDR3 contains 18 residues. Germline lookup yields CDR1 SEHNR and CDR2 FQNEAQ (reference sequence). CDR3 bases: TGTGCTAGCAGCTTGACCCTAGCGGGAGGGGCGATCGCAGATACGCAGTATTTT. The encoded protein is CASSLTLAGGAIADTQYF.

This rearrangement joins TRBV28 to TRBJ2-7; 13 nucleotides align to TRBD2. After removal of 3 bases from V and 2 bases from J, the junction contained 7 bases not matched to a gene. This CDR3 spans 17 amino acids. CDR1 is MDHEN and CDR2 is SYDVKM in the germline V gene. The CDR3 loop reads CASSFSGTSGKTYEQYF. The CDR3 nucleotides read TGTGCCAGCAGTTTCTCTGGGACTAGCGGGAAAACCTACGAGCAGTACTTC.

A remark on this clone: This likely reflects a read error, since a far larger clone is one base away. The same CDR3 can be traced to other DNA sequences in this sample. The CDR3 nucleotides are TGCGCCAGTAGCCCCTCCGGAGGGCGTGAAAAACTGTTTTTT. It yields the protein CASSPSGGREKLFF. The V and J genes are TRBV5-1 and TRBJ1-4; D not certain. V lost 8 bases and J 7 bases, leaving 18 bases between the germline ends. CDR3 size: 14 residues. Germline CDR1 is SGHRS and CDR2 is YFSETQ.

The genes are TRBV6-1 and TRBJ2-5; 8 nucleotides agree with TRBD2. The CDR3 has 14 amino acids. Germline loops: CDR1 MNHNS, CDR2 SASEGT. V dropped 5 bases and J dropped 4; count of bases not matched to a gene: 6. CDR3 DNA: TGTGCCAGCAGTCGGGCGGGAGGATCAGAGACCCAGTACTTC. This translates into CASSRAGGSETQYF.

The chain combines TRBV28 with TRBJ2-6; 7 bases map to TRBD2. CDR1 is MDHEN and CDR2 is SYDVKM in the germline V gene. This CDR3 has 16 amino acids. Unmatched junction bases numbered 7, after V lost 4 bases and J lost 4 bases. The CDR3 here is CASSYPGRFGANVLTF. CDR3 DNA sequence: TGTGCCAGCAGTTATCCCGGGAGGTTCGGGGCCAACGTCCTGACTTTC.

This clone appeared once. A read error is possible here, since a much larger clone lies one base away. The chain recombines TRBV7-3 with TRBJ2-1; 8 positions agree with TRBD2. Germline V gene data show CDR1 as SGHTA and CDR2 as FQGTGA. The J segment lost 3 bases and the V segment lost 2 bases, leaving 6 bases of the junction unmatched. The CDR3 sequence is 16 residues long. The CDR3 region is CASSLVPAGDYNEQFF. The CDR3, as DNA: TGTGCCAGCAGCTTAGTTCCAGCGGGGGACTACAATGAGCAGTTCTTC.

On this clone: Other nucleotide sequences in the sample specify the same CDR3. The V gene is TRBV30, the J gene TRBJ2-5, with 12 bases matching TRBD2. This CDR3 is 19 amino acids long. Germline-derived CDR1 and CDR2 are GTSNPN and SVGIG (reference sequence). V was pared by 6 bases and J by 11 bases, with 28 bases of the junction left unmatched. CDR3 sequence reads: CACRQDRLAGVLQTYEQYF. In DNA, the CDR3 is TGTGCCTGCCGGCAGGATCGACTAGCGGGAGTCCTACAAACCTATGAGCAGTACTTC.

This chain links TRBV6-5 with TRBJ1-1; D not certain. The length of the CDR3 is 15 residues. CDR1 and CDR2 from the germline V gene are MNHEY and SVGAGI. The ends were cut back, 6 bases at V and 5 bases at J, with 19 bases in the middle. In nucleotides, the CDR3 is TGTGCCAGCAGCCTCGATGGTATGGGATTGACTGAAGCTTTCTTT. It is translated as CASSLDGMGLTEAFF.

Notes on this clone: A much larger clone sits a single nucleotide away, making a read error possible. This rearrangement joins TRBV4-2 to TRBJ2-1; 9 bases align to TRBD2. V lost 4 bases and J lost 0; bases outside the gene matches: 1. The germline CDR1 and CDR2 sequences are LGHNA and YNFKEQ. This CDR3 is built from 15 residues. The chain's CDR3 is CASSPSGISYNEQFF. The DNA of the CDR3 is TGTGCCAGCAGCCCTAGCGGGATCTCCTACAATGAGCAGTTCTTC.

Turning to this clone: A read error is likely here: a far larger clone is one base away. The CDR3 is CASSLSDGQGTQYF. CDR3 DNA: TGCGCCAGCAGCTTGTCCGACGGCCAAGGGACCCAGTACTTC. The chain has TRBV5-1 and TRBJ2-5; no firm D call. Germline V gene data show CDR1 as SGHRS and CDR2 as YFSETQ. The CDR3 length is 14 residues.

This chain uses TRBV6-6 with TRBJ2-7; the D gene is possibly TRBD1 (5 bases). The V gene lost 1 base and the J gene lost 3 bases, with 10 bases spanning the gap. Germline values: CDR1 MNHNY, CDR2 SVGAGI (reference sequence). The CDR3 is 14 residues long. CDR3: CASSYFPRDYEQYF. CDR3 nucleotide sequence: TGTGCCAGCAGTTACTTCCCCAGGGACTACGAGCAGTACTTC.

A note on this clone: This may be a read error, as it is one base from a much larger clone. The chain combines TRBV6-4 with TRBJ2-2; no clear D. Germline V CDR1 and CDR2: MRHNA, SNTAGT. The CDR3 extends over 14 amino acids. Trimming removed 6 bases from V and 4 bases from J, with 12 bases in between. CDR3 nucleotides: TGTGCCAGCAGCCGGTACATTTCCACCGGGGAGCTGTTTTTT. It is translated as CASSRYISTGELFF.

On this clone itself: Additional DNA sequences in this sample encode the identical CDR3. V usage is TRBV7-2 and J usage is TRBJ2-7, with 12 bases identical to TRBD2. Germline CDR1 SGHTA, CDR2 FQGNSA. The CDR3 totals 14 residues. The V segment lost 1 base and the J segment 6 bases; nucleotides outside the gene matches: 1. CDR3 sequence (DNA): TGTGCCAGCAGCTTAGGACTAGCGGGGGTCGAGCAGTACTTC. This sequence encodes CASSLGLAGVEQYF. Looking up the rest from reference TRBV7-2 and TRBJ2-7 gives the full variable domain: GAGVSQSPSNKVTEKGKDVELRCDPISGHTALYWYRQSLGQGLEFLIYFQGNSAPDKSGLPSDRFSAERTGGSVSTLTIQRTQQEDSAVYLCASSLGLAGVEQYFGPGTRLTVT.

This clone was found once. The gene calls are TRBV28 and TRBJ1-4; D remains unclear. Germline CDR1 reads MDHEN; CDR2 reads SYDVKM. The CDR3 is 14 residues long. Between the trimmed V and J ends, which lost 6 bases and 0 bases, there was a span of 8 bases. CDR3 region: CASSVPTTNEKLFF. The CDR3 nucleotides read TGTGCCAGCAGCGTCCCGACAACTAATGAAAAACTGTTTTTT. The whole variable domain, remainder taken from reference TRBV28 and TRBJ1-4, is DVKVTQSSRYLVKRTGEKVFLECVQDMDHENMFWYRQDPGLGLRLIYFSYDVKMKEKGDIPEGYSVSREKKERFSLILESASTNQTSMYLCASSVPTTNEKLFFGSGTQLSVL.

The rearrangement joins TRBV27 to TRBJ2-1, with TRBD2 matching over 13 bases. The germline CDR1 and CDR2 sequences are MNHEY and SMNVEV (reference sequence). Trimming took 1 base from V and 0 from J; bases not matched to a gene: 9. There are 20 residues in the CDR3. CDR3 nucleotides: TGTGCCAGCAGTTTATTTGGACTAGCGGGAGCTTTAAGCTCCTACAATGAGCAGTTCTTC. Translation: CASSLFGLAGALSSYNEQFF.

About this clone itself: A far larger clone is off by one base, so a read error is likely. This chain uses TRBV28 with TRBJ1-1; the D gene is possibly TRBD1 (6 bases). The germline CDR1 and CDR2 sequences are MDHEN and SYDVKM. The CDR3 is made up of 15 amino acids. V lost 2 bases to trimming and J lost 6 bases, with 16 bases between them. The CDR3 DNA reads TGTGCCAGCAGTTTACTGATGGGGGCAGACGCTGAAGCTTTCTTT. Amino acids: CASSLLMGADAEAFF.

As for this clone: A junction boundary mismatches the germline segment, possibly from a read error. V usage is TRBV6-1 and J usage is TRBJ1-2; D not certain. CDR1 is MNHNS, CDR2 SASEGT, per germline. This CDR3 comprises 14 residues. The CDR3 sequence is CASREVTTLKGYTF. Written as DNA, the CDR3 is TGTGCCAGCAGAGAAGTCACAACGCTGAAAGGCTACACCTTC.